These 7 T cell receptor beta chains were sequenced from one sample in a study of CXCR3-negative and CXCR3-positive naive CD8 T cells. The TRB libraries of cDNA were built by UMI-labeled 5' RACE. TCRdb reworked the 5' RACE reads into one entry per CDR3 protein, no DNA. The repertoire table contains some 50,000 distinct CDR3 sequences. Sequencing was performed on naive CXCR3- CD8+ T cells from blood. Subset reported: CD45RO-CCR7+CD27+CD95- naive CD8+ T cells lacking CXCR3 (TNR3-). The receptors stem from a human donor in good health. Some clones in this sample may be carry-over from other donors' samples.

The chain is built from TRBV7-2 and TRBJ1-5; TCRdb lists TRBD1, though no DNA is available to test this call. The CDR3 loop spans 13 amino acids. Germline CDR1 reads SGHTA; CDR2 reads FQGNSA. The CDR3 is CASSLSRNQPQHF.

CDR3 amino acids: CSVGRLNTEAFF. The V and J genes are TRBV29-1 and TRBJ1-1. This CDR3 has 12 residues. Germline V lookup: CDR1 SQVTM, CDR2 ANQGSEA.

CDR3 protein: CASTLGAGISDTQYF. The chain has TRBV5-1 and TRBJ2-3; the D gene TCRdb calls, TRBD2, cannot be checked with no DNA. This CDR3 has 15 residues. Germline CDR1 is SGHRS and CDR2 is YFSETQ.

V and J are TRBV7-8 and TRBJ2-7; TCRdb returns TRBD2, unconfirmable since there is no DNA. The CDR3 length is 15 residues. The germline V gene encodes CDR1 SGHVS and CDR2 FQNEAQ. The CDR3 region is CASSQGLAGGYEQYF.

The J gene is TRBJ1-2, the V gene TRBV29-1. Per the germline V gene, CDR1 is SQVTM and CDR2 is ANQGSEA. This CDR3 contains 13 residues. The CDR3 region is CSVEREGLYGYTF.

The chain carries TRBV5-1 and TRBJ1-2; as DNA is missing, the TRBD1 call by TCRdb cannot be tested. This CDR3 spans 15 amino acids. Germline V CDR1 and CDR2: SGHRS, YFSETQ. CDR3 protein: CASSPTQGGDYGYTF.

The CDR3 loop is CASNTLGETQYF. The J gene is TRBJ2-5, the V gene TRBV12-3 or TRBV12-4; the TRBD1 assignment by TCRdb is unverifiable without DNA. This CDR3 has 12 amino acids.